Following are 26 T cell receptor beta chains from one sample sequenced in a study of blood T cell repertoires in COVID-19. Some clones are missing from TCRdb's copy, which holds only in-frame ones; the method was immunoSEQ multiplex PCR. Counted here are over 200,000 clones, 85% to 90% occurring once; the ten biggest clones make up 5.9%. Sample: peripheral blood. These receptors all come from a man older than 75 with acute or convalescent COVID-19.

This clone was observed a handful of times. This chain uses TRBV19 with TRBJ1-5; 10 bases are a match to TRBD1. The germline V gene encodes CDR1 LNHDA and CDR2 SQIVND (reference sequence). V was clipped by 5 bases and J by 5 bases; unmatched bases: 18. CDR3 length: 19 amino acids. CDR3 in amino acids: CASSFQPGQGPLGDQPQHF. The DNA of the CDR3 is TGTGCCAGTAGTTTCCAACCGGGACAGGGGCCCTTAGGGGATCAGCCCCAGCATTTT.

This chain joins TRBV6-6 and TRBJ1-6; TRBD1 might be the D (6 bases). CDR3 length equals 15 residues. Trimming pared 6 bases from V and 4 bases from J, leaving 13 bases between. Germline assignment: CDR1 MNHNY and CDR2 SVGAGI (reference sequence). CDR3 residues: CASSRDTVYNSPLHF. In DNA form, the CDR3 reads TGTGCCAGCAGCCGGGACACCGTTTATAATTCACCCCTCCACTTT.

V and J are TRBV29-1 and TRBJ1-1; maybe TRBD1 (5 bases). CDR3 length: 11 amino acids. From germline, CDR1 is SQVTM and CDR2 ANQGSEA. Trimming cost V 5 bases and J 5 bases, with 9 bases left between them. The chain's CDR3 is CSVRGTTEAFF. CDR3 sequence (DNA): TGCAGCGTTCGGGGGACTACTGAAGCTTTCTTT.

This clone showed up just once. The chain joins TRBV4-1 to TRBJ2-5; perhaps TRBD1 as D (8 bases). The CDR3 runs to 16 residues. Trimming cost V 2 bases and J 5 bases, with 18 bases left between them. Germline assignment: CDR1 MGHRA and CDR2 YSYEKL. CDR3 loop: CASSQTGGQGGETQYF. The DNA of the CDR3 is TGCGCCAGCAGCCAAACCGGCGGACAGGGAGGGGAGACCCAGTACTTC.

The J gene is TRBJ1-2, the V gene TRBV10-2; 10 bases line up with TRBD1. The germline V gene has CDR1 WSHSY and CDR2 SAAADI. With V trimmed by 4 bases and J by 4 bases, 0 bases remained unmatched. This CDR3 comprises 13 residues. The CDR3 loop reads CASSGTGGYGYTF. In DNA form, the CDR3 reads TGCGCCAGCAGTGGGACAGGGGGCTATGGCTACACCTTC.

The chain couples TRBV7-2 to TRBJ2-3; 9 bases match TRBD2. The CDR3 totals 16 residues. Germline CDR1 and CDR2: SGHTA and FQGNSA. J gave up 6 bases and V 4 bases, and 11 bases lay outside the gene matches. The CDR3 bases are TGTGCCAGCAGCTCCGGGACTAGCCTCCAGGGGGATACGCAGTATTTT. This codes for CASSSGTSLQGDTQYF.

This chain joins TRBV19 and TRBJ1-1; D is undetermined. The CDR3 spans 15 residues. Trimming shortened V by 5 bases and J by 3 bases, and 16 bases separated the two germline ends. The V gene's germline CDR1 is LNHDA and CDR2 SQIVND (reference sequence). CDR3 residues: CASSPRTERDTEAFF. CDR3 coding DNA: TGTGCCAGTAGTCCCCGGACCGAGAGGGACACTGAAGCTTTCTTT.

The V call is TRBV19, the J call TRBJ2-4; 7 nucleotides match TRBD1. Germline V lookup: CDR1 LNHDA, CDR2 SQIVND (reference sequence). The CDR3 sequence is 15 residues long. Trimming removed 7 bases from V and 0 bases from J; junction bases left unmatched: 6. The CDR3 spells CASTPGGVAKNIQYF. The CDR3 DNA follows: TGTGCCAGTACCCCAGGGGGTGTAGCCAAAAACATTCAGTACTTC.

The V gene is TRBV7-3, the J gene TRBJ2-4, with a weak D call TRBD2 (5 bases). The germline CDR1 and CDR2 sequences are SGHTA and FQGTGA. Trimming left V 1 base short and J 9 bases short, with 10 bases between. The CDR3 loop spans 13 amino acids. CDR3 sequence reads: CASSLNLGGIQYF. In nucleotides, the CDR3 is TGTGCCAGCAGCTTAAACCTAGGAGGCATTCAGTACTTC.

This clone was detected only once. This sequence joins TRBV6-6 and TRBJ1-1; D might be TRBD1 (6 bases). CDR1 is MNHNY, CDR2 SVGAGI, per germline (reference sequence). The germline V and J ends were trimmed by 6 bases and 11 bases, with 25 bases remaining between them. This CDR3 has 15 residues. The CDR3 loop is CASSEPGHPKFSAFF. In DNA form, the CDR3 reads TGTGCCAGCAGCGAGCCGGGACACCCCAAATTCTCGGCTTTCTTT.

The J gene is TRBJ2-3, the V gene TRBV5-1; D not resolved. Trimming took off 4 bases at V and 2 bases at J, with 14 bases between the two ends. The CDR3 length is 15 residues. Germline assignment: CDR1 SGHRS and CDR2 YFSETQ. The CDR3 reads CASSIQNPNTDTQYF. CDR3 nucleotides: TGCGCCAGCAGCATCCAAAATCCCAACACAGATACGCAGTATTTT.

The chain has TRBV5-4 and TRBJ1-2; weak D call: TRBD1 (6 bases). V was trimmed by 7 bases and J by 4 bases, leaving 17 bases between them. The CDR3 is made up of 14 amino acids. The germline CDR1 and CDR2 sequences are SGHNT and YYREEE (reference sequence). The CDR3 nucleotides read TGTGCCAGCTCCTCTATGGGGGCCGGCTATGGCTACACCTTC. This sequence encodes CASSSMGAGYGYTF.

This clone was detected only once. CDR3 loop: CASSRTTGGSTEAFF. The CDR3 DNA reads as TGTGCCAGCAGCCGGACAACAGGGGGAAGCACTGAAGCTTTCTTT. The chain joins TRBV11-2 to TRBJ1-1; 8 positions match TRBD1. This CDR3 has 15 amino acids. The germline V gene encodes CDR1 SGHAT and CDR2 FQNNGV. V lost 5 bases to trimming and J lost 4 bases; unmatched junction nucleotides: 9.

In DNA form, the CDR3 reads TGTGCCAGCAGCCACAGGGACTTCTACGAGCAGTACTTC. Translated: CASSHRDFYEQYF. The rearrangement joins TRBV3-1 (or the pseudogene TRBV3-2) to TRBJ2-7; D might be TRBD2 (6 bases). CDR3 length equals 13 residues. Trimming shortened V by 3 bases and J by 3 bases, and 9 bases separated the two germline ends. Germline assignment: CDR1 LGHDT and CDR2 YNNKEL (reference sequence).

This clone was recorded once. Other DNA variants within this sample encode the same CDR3. This chain links TRBV2 with TRBJ1-5; no definite D call. The CDR3 spans 14 residues. CDR1 SNHLY and CDR2 FYNNEI come from the germline V gene. V dropped 0 bases and J dropped 2 bases, with 5 bases sitting between them. The CDR3 nucleotides are TGTGCCAGCAGTGAAGCGGGCGGCAATCAGCCCCAGCATTTT. It codes for CASSEAGGNQPQHF.

The V and J genes are TRBV10-3 and TRBJ1-1; 9 bases match TRBD1. Germline lookup yields CDR1 ENHRY and CDR2 SYGVKD. V shed 9 bases and J 2 bases; nucleotides not matched to a gene: 7. This CDR3 contains 14 residues. The CDR3 DNA reads TGTGCCATAGGGACAGGGAATTTAAACACTGAAGCTTTCTTT. It encodes CAIGTGNLNTEAFF.

The V gene is TRBV18, the J gene TRBJ1-2; D unresolved. CDR3 length: 16 residues. V was trimmed by 2 bases and J by 4 bases, leaving 17 bases between them. Germline lookup yields CDR1 KGHSH and CDR2 LQKENI. The CDR3, as DNA: TGTGCCAGCTCACCAGAGGGAGGTGGCGGATTCTATGGCTACACCTTC. It specifies CASSPEGGGGFYGYTF. The full variable domain, its missing parts supplied by reference TRBV18 and TRBJ1-2, is NAGVMQNPRHLVRRRGQEARLRCSPMKGHSHVYWYRQLPEEGLKFMVYLQKENIIDESGMPKERFSAEFPKEGPSILRIQQVVRGDSAAYFCASSPEGGGGFYGYTFGSGTRLTVV.

This chain joins TRBV5-8 and TRBJ2-1, with D possibly TRBD2 on 6 matching bases. Germline values: CDR1 SGHTS, CDR2 YDEGEE. V gave up 0 bases and J gave up 0 bases, with 13 bases separating them. This CDR3 comprises 17 residues. CDR3: CASSLEDWRDSYNEQFF. CDR3 DNA sequence: TGTGCCAGCAGCTTGGAAGACTGGCGGGACTCCTACAATGAGCAGTTCTTC.

This rearrangement joins TRBV7-9 to TRBJ2-5; possibly TRBD2 for D (6 bases). V lost 4 bases to trimming and J lost 12 bases, with 15 bases between them. Germline lookup yields CDR1 SEHNR and CDR2 FQNEAQ (reference sequence). This CDR3 is built from 12 residues. CDR3 residues: CASSYTTSREYF. CDR3 nucleotide sequence: TGTGCCAGCAGCTATACTACTAGCCGGGAGTACTTC.

The chain is built from TRBV7-9 and TRBJ1-1, with TRBD1 matching over 9 bases. The CDR3 runs to 17 residues. With V trimmed by 5 bases and J by 2 bases, 12 bases remained unmatched. CDR1 and CDR2 from the germline V gene are SEHNR and FQNEAQ (reference sequence). CDR3 region: CASSLLGGTGQNTEAFF. CDR3 in DNA: TGTGCCAGCAGCCTCCTGGGCGGGACAGGGCAAAACACTGAAGCTTTCTTT.

The V call is TRBV6-5, the J call TRBJ1-5; D ambiguous. This CDR3 is 13 amino acids long. Germline CDR1 and CDR2: MNHEY and SVGAGI. Trimming shortened V by 4 bases and J by 9 bases, and 13 bases separated the two germline ends. CDR3 loop: CASSSGRWRPQHF. CDR3 nucleotide sequence: TGTGCCAGCAGTTCGGGTAGGTGGCGGCCCCAGCATTTT.

This chain joins TRBV4-1 and TRBJ1-2; 10 nucleotides align to TRBD1. CDR3 size: 15 residues. CDR1 and CDR2 from the germline V gene are MGHRA and YSYEKL. V dropped 1 base and J dropped 3; count of bases not matched to a gene: 2. The CDR3 loop is CASSQGGQGHYGYTF. CDR3 sequence (DNA): TGCGCCAGCAGCCAAGGGGGACAGGGGCACTATGGCTACACCTTC.

The rearrangement links TRBV28 to TRBJ2-5; 8 positions agree with TRBD2. The CDR3 length is 15 residues. The V and J ends lost 5 bases and 10 bases, in that order; junction bases with no gene match: 15. Germline lookup yields CDR1 MDHEN and CDR2 SYDVKM. CDR3 nucleotide sequence: TGTGCCAGCAGTACCGGGGGTAGCGGGGCCCAGGGCCAGTACTTC. As protein: CASSTGGSGAQGQYF.

This rearrangement joins TRBV5-8 to TRBJ2-2; tentatively, D is TRBD2 (6 bases). CDR1 and CDR2 from the germline V gene are SGHTS and YDEGEE. The V gene lost 3 bases and the J gene lost 0 bases, with 12 bases spanning the gap. The CDR3 runs 16 residues. CDR3 amino acids: CASSWRGGTNTGELFF. The CDR3 bases are TGTGCCAGCAGCTGGAGGGGAGGAACGAACACCGGGGAGCTGTTTTTT. The full variable domain, rest sourced from reference TRBV5-8 and TRBJ2-2, is EAGVTQSPTHLIKTRGQQATLRCSPISGHTSVYWYQQALGLGLQFLLWYDEGEERNRGNFPPRFSGRQFPNYSSELNVNALELEDSALYLCASSWRGGTNTGELFFGEGSRLTVL.

The chain has TRBV10-3 and TRBJ1-1; D might be TRBD1 (6 bases). The CDR3 consists of 13 residues. V was clipped by 11 bases and J by 1 base, with 14 bases between them. Per the germline V gene, CDR1 is ENHRY and CDR2 is SYGVKD. Written as DNA, the CDR3 is TGTGCCCCTCGACAGGATTGGAACACTGAAGCTTTCTTT. This codes for CAPRQDWNTEAFF.

The rearrangement uses TRBV10-1 and TRBJ2-3; TRBD1 agrees at 7 bases. This CDR3 contains 15 residues. Looked up from germline, CDR1 is WNHNN and CDR2 is SYGVQD (reference sequence). With V trimmed by 3 bases and J by 2 bases, 5 bases remained unmatched. DNA of the CDR3: TGCGCCAGCAGTGACCCGGGACAGCCCACAGATACGCAGTATTTT. Amino acid sequence: CASSDPGQPTDTQYF.